This TCR beta chain was identified during a study of cytomegalovirus exposure and HLA in healthy donors. PCR was performed using 60 Vbeta and 13 Jbeta primers. Some clones are missing from TCRdb's copy, which holds only in-frame ones; the method was immunoSEQ multiplex PCR. This sample contains approximately 70,000 clones. The CDR3 runs 13 residues. CDR1 is SQVTM, CDR2 ANQGSEA, per germline. Trimming removed 7 bases at V and 2 bases at J, with 14 bases between. Sample: PBMCs. This receptor was identified in a female donor in good health and CMV-seropositive. V usage is TRBV29-1 and J usage is TRBJ1-1; maybe TRBD1 (5 bases). The CDR3 region has the DNA TGCAGCGGGGCACCCGACAGTAACACTGAAGCTTTCTTT. Translating gives CSGAPDSNTEAFF.